This T cell receptor (beta chain) was retrieved from a study of T cell responses to AZD1222 COVID-19 vaccine. In the study overall: Second-dose timings of about 4 or about 12 weeks were pooled. Study-wide findings and caveats: A mostly white British donor set with more females was recruited, and clonal diversity was possibly underestimated. Spike-wide vaccine-associated CD4 TCRs dominated at 160-218 and 743-854. Spike-specific TCR breadth and depth went up after people got two AZD1222 doses.

On this clone itself: Its specificity is not known.

Trimming pared 3 bases from V and 0 bases from J, leaving 11 bases between. Germline V gene sequence: CDR1 ENHRY, CDR2 SYGVKD. This CDR3 region has 15 residues. Sequencing was performed with immunoSEQ multiplex PCR; in TCRdb, only in-frame clones are kept and a portion is missing. The profile covers about 180,000 clones, with less than 90% appearing a single time and 1.6% taken by the ten largest. This sequence joins TRBV10-3 and TRBJ1-2; D not resolved. The receptor's source is an adult in good health. This material consisted of peripheral blood, taken on day 0 of AZD1222 vaccination. CDR3 loop: CAISESGLANYGYTF. DNA of the CDR3: TGTGCCATCAGTGAATCTGGTTTAGCTAACTATGGCTACACCTTC.